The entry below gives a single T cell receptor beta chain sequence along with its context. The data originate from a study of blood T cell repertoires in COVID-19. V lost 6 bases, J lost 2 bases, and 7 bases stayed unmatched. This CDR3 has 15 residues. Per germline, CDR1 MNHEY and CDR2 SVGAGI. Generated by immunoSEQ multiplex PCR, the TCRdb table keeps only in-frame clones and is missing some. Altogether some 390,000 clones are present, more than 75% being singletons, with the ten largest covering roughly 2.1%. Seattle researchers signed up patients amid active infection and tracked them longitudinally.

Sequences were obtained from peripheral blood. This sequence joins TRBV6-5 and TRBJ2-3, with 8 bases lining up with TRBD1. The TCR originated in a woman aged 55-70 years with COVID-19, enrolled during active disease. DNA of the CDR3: TGTGCCAGCAGCGATGACAGGGGCGTCACAGATACGCAGTATTTT. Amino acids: CASSDDRGVTDTQYF.